The T cell receptor beta chain described here comes from a study of STAT5B mutations in CD4+ large granular lymphocyte leukemia. Study summary: Among healthy controls, a particular HLA allele went with more CDR3 'QG' motifs.

Sequencing was at survey level. TCRdb's copy holds only in-frame clones and misses some; the assay was immunoSEQ multiplex PCR. This table has 30,000 to 40,000 clones, 65% to 70% appearing once. Study outcomes and limitations: Compared with healthy controls (2/35), patient top clones favored TRBV06 (8/27). Approximately 25% of private leukemic clonotypes occurred rarely in other patients' non-leukemic repertoires.

Regarding this clone: As yet, its antigen is unknown.

The trim removed 4 bases at V and 8 bases at J, leaving 5 bases unmatched. Germline CDR1 and CDR2: SGHRS and YFSETQ. This CDR3 has 12 amino acids. J is TRBJ1-1 and V is TRBV5-1, with 7 positions matching TRBD1. This sequence was found in a human donor in good health. Sequenced sample: CD4+ T cells from blood buffy coats. The CDR3 coding sequence is TGCGCCAGCAGCCGGGACAGAGAAGAAGCTTTCTTT. It codes for CASSRDREEAFF.